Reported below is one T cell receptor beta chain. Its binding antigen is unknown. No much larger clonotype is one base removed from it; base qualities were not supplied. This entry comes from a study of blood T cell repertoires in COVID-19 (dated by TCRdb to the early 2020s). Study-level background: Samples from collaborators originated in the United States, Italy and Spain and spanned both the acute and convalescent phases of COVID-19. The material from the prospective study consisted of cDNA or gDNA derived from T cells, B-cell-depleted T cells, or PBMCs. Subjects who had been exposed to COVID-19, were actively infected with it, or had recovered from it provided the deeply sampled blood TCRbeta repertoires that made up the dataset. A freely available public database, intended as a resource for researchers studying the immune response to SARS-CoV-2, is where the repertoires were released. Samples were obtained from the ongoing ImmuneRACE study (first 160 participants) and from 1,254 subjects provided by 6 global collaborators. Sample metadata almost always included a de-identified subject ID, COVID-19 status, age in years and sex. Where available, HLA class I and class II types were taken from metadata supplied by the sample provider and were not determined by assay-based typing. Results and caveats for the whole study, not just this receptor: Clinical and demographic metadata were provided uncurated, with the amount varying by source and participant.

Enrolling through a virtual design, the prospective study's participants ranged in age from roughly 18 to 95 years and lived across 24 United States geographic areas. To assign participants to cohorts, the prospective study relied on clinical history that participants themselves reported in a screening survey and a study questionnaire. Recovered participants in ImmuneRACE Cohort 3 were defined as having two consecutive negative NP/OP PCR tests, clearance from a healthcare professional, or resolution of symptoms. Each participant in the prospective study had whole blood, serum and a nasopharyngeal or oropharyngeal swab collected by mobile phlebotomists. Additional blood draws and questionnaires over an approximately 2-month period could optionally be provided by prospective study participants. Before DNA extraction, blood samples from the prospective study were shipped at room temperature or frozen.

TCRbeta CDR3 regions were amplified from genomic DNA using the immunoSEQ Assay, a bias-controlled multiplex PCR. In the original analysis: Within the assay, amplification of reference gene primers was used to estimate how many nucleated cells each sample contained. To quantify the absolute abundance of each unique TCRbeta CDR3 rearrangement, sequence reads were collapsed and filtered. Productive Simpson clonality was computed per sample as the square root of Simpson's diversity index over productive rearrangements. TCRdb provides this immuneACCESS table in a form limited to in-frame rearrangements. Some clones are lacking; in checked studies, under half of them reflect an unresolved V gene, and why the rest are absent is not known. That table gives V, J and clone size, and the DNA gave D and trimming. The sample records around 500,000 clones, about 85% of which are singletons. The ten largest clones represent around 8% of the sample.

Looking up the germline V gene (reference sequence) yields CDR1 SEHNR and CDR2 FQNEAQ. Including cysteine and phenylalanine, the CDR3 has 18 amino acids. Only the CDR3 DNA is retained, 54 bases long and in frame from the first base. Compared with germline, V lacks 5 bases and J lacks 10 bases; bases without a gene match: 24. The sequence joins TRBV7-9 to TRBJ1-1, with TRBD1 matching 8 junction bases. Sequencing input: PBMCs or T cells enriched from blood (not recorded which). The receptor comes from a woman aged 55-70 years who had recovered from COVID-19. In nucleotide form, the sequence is TGTGCCAGCAGCCCAGACGTCCCCACGGACAGGGTGTACTCTACAGCTTTCTTT. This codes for CASSPDVPTDRVYSTAFF.